The 20 T cell receptor beta chains presented below share a single source sample, sequenced in a study of shared clonotypes between healthy human individuals. Clones were read by immunoSEQ multiplex PCR, and TCRdb kept only the in-frame ones, dropping some. The table includes 2 million to 2.5 million clones, over 85% detected once. Input material: naive CD4+ T cells from PBMCs. This sample's subset: CD45RA+ positively selected. The receptors were sampled from a man younger than 35 in good health. Some clones in this sample may be carry-over from other donors' samples.

The genes are TRBV6-5 and TRBJ2-1; TRBD2 aligns across 9 bases. Germline V lookup: CDR1 MNHEY, CDR2 SVGAGI. The CDR3 extends over 14 amino acids. V shed 5 bases and J 7 bases; nucleotides not matched to a gene: 6. The CDR3 region is CASSGREGGNEQFF. As DNA, the CDR3 is TGTGCCAGCAGTGGGCGGGAGGGGGGAAATGAGCAGTTCTTC.

In DNA, the CDR3 is TGTGCCAGCAGCGTACAGGTGCTAGCGGGAAACACCGGGGAGCTGTTTTTT. Protein product: CASSVQVLAGNTGELFF. The V and J genes are TRBV9 and TRBJ2-2; 9 bases fit TRBD2. Germline V gives CDR1 SGDLS, CDR2 YYNGEE. Trimming at V came to 1 base and at J to 2 bases, leaving 6 bases not matched to a gene. The CDR3 has 17 amino acids.

The chain uses TRBV7-9 and TRBJ2-7; D ambiguous. The germline V and J ends were trimmed by 1 base and 7 bases, with 11 bases remaining between them. Germline loops: CDR1 SEHNR, CDR2 FQNEAQ (reference sequence). CDR3 length: 13 residues. CDR3 DNA: TGTGCCAGCAGCTTAGGAGTGTCACGGGAGCAGTACTTC. Its translation is CASSLGVSREQYF.

The V gene is TRBV5-1, the J gene TRBJ1-2; TRBD1 aligns across 7 bases. The CDR3 totals 13 residues. The V segment lost 4 bases and the J segment 8 bases; nucleotides outside the gene matches: 8. Germline CDR1 reads SGHRS; CDR2 reads YFSETQ. The CDR3 DNA reads as TGCGCCAGCAGCATGGACAGGAGAAGGGGCTACACCTTC. Amino acid sequence: CASSMDRRRGYTF.

The chain combines TRBV18 with TRBJ1-5; 7 bases agree with TRBD1. In germline, CDR1 is KGHSH, CDR2 LQKENI. The V gene end was trimmed by 5 bases and the J gene end by 6 bases; junction bases not matched to a gene: 4. The CDR3 spans 13 residues. The CDR3 loop is CASSRGQAQPQHF. In DNA, the CDR3 is TGTGCCAGCTCAAGGGGGCAGGCTCAGCCCCAGCATTTT.

The gene calls are TRBV7-3 and TRBJ1-1; D is possibly TRBD1 (5 bases). Germline assignment: CDR1 SGHTA and CDR2 FQGTGA. V was trimmed by 2 bases and J by 3 bases, leaving 10 bases between them. This CDR3 is 14 amino acids long. Here the CDR3 reads CASSLEARDTEAFF. The CDR3 region has the DNA TGTGCCAGCAGCTTAGAGGCCAGGGACACTGAAGCTTTCTTT.

V gene TRBV6-1 combines with J gene TRBJ2-5, with 8 bases identical to TRBD1. CDR1 is MNHNS and CDR2 is SASEGT in the germline V gene. The CDR3 consists of 14 residues. The junction had 5 bases not matched to a gene; V was cut back by 7 bases and J by 1 base. The CDR3 protein is CASNRDRSQETQYF. The CDR3 DNA follows: TGTGCCAGCAACCGGGACAGGAGCCAAGAGACCCAGTACTTC.

V is TRBV6-5 and J is TRBJ1-2; possible D gene TRBD1, 5 bases. This CDR3 spans 15 amino acids. Germline V lookup: CDR1 MNHEY, CDR2 SVGAGI. V was trimmed by 0 bases and J by 4 bases, leaving 12 bases between them. The CDR3 here is CASSYSMRGAYGYTF. DNA for the CDR3: TGTGCCAGCAGTTACTCGATGAGGGGAGCCTATGGCTACACCTTC.

The V call is TRBV11-2, the J call TRBJ2-6; D remains unclear. CDR1 and CDR2 from the germline V gene are SGHAT and FQNNGV. Trimming shortened V by 3 bases and J by 0 bases, and 6 bases separated the two germline ends. The CDR3 consists of 15 residues. CDR3: CASSFADSGANVLTF. The CDR3 DNA sequence: TGTGCCAGCAGCTTCGCGGACTCTGGGGCCAACGTCCTGACTTTC.

This chain joins TRBV6-5 and TRBJ2-5; no clear D. The J call may be incorrect, as the DNA end agrees better with TRBJ2-7. CDR3 length equals 13 residues. CDR1 MNHEY and CDR2 SVGAGI come from the germline V gene. CDR3 sequence reads: CASSTRNPHEQYF. In DNA, the CDR3 is TGTGCCAGCAGTACAAGAAATCCCCACGAGCAGTACTTC.

The rearrangement joins TRBV30 to TRBJ1-5, with 7 positions matching TRBD1. V dropped 1 base and J dropped 0; count of bases not matched to a gene: 12. Per the germline V gene, CDR1 is GTSNPN and CDR2 is SVGIG (reference sequence). This CDR3 is built from 18 residues. CDR3 in amino acids: CAWSENRGPFYSNQPQHF. CDR3 DNA: TGTGCCTGGAGTGAAAACAGGGGCCCATTTTATAGCAATCAGCCCCAGCATTTT.

This sequence joins TRBV18 and TRBJ2-7, with TRBD1 as a possible D gene (6 bases). This CDR3 is 14 amino acids long. V was clipped by 3 bases and J by 0 bases, with 9 bases between them. Germline-derived CDR1 and CDR2 are KGHSH and LQKENI. DNA for the CDR3: TGTGCCAGCTCACCGTGGACAGACTCCTACGAGCAGTACTTC. Translating it yields CASSPWTDSYEQYF.

About this clone: This CDR3 is also generated by other DNA sequences in the sample. The gene calls are TRBV28 and TRBJ1-5, with TRBD1 matching over 7 bases. J lost 3 bases, V lost 6 bases, and 5 bases had no gene match. CDR1 and CDR2 from the germline V gene are MDHEN and SYDVKM. This CDR3 is 14 amino acids long. The CDR3 sequence is CASSLDRVNQPQHF. CDR3 nucleotides: TGTGCCAGCAGCCTCGACAGGGTCAATCAGCCCCAGCATTTT.

Worth noting for this clone: The same CDR3 can be traced to other DNA sequences in this sample. The rearrangement links TRBV5-1 to TRBJ2-7; 10 positions agree with TRBD1. This CDR3 is built from 14 residues. The junction had 4 bases not matched to a gene; V was cut back by 3 bases and J by 4 bases. Germline values: CDR1 SGHRS, CDR2 YFSETQ. The CDR3 loop is CASSSDRGRYEQYF. The CDR3 nucleotides are TGCGCCAGCAGCTCCGACAGGGGGCGGTACGAGCAGTACTTC.

A word on this clone: The sample has other DNA sequences that encode this CDR3 too. This chain uses TRBV9 with TRBJ2-3, with 7 nucleotides matching TRBD1. The CDR3 totals 15 residues. The ends lost 4 bases at V and 0 bases at J; junction bases unmatched: 5. Germline V gives CDR1 SGDLS, CDR2 YYNGEE. CDR3 nucleotides: TGTGCCAGCAGCCCTCGACAGGGTAGCACAGATACGCAGTATTTT. Encoded protein: CASSPRQGSTDTQYF.

The chain couples TRBV25-1 to TRBJ1-2; D is ambiguous. V lost 4 bases to trimming and J lost 4 bases, with 13 bases between them. The CDR3 is 14 amino acids. From germline, CDR1 is MGHDK and CDR2 SYGVNS. The CDR3 here is CASSAQQMRYGYTF. The CDR3 DNA sequence: TGTGCCAGCAGTGCCCAACAGATGCGCTATGGCTACACCTTC.

V usage is TRBV9 and J usage is TRBJ1-3; D is perhaps TRBD1 (6 bases). Trimming removed 8 bases at V and 2 bases at J, with 8 bases between. CDR3 size: 12 residues. In germline, CDR1 is SGDLS, CDR2 YYNGEE. The CDR3 is CASGTPGNTIYF. The CDR3 bases are TGTGCCAGTGGGACACCTGGAAACACCATATATTTT.

This clone was detected once. The chain uses TRBV4-1 and TRBJ1-1; the D is unclear. The CDR3 runs 15 residues. V was shortened by 4 bases and J by 4 bases, with 16 bases between the two germline ends. Germline V gene data show CDR1 as MGHRA and CDR2 as YSYEKL. The CDR3 region has the DNA TGCGCCAGCAGCCGATTAGAGACCCCCAGCACTGAAGCTTTCTTT. Translation gives CASSRLETPSTEAFF.

This clone was recorded only once. V usage is TRBV7-3 and J usage is TRBJ2-7; 7 bases fit TRBD2. V gave up 2 bases and J gave up 3 bases; unmatched junction bases: 7. The CDR3 is made up of 15 amino acids. CDR1 is SGHTA, CDR2 FQGTGA, per germline. The CDR3 sequence is CASSLLGGSYYEQYF. The CDR3 region has the DNA TGTGCCAGCAGCTTATTGGGCGGGAGTTACTACGAGCAGTACTTC.

V and J are TRBV15 and TRBJ1-2, with D perhaps matching TRBD1 (6 bases). CDR3 size: 15 residues. Per germline, CDR1 LNHNV and CDR2 YYDKDF (reference sequence). The V end lost 1 base, the J end lost 4 bases, and 13 bases lay between the germline ends. Here the CDR3 DNA reads TGTGCCACCAGCAGAGCCCGACAGGTCGGCTATGGCTACACCTTC. This encodes CATSRARQVGYGYTF. The variable domain in full, with the rest retrieved from reference TRBV15 and TRBJ1-2, is DAMVIQNPRYQVTQFGKPVTLSCSQTLNHNVMYWYQQKSSQAPKLLFHYYDKDFNNEADTPDNFQSRRPNTSFCFLDIRSPGLGDTAMYLCATSRARQVGYGYTFGSGTRLTVV.